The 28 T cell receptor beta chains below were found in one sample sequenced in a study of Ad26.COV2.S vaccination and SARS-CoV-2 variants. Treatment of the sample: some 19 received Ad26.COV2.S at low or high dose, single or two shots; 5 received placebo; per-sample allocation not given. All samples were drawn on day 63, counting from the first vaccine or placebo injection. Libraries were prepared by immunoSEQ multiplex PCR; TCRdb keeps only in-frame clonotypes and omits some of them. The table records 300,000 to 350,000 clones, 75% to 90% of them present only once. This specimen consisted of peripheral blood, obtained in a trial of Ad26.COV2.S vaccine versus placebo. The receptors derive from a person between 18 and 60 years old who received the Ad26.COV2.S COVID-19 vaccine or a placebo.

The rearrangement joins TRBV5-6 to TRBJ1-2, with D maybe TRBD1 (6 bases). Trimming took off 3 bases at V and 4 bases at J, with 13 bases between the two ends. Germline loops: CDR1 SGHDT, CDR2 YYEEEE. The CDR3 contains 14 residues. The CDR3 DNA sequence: TGTGCCAGCAGCTCGATGACAGGTAGCTATGGCTACACCTTC. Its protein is CASSSMTGSYGYTF.

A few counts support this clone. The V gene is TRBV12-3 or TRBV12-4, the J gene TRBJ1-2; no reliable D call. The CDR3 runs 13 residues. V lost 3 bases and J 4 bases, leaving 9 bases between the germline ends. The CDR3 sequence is CASSLDHTYGYTF. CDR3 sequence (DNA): TGTGCCAGCAGTTTGGATCACACCTATGGCTACACCTTC.

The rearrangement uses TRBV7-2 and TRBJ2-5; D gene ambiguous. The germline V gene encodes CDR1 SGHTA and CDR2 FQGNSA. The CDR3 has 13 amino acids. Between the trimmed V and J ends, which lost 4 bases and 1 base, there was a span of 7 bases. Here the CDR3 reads CASSSLLQETQYF. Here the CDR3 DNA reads TGTGCCAGCAGCTCTCTACTCCAAGAGACCCAGTACTTC. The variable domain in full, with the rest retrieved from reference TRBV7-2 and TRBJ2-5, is GAGVSQSPSNKVTEKGKDVELRCDPISGHTALYWYRQSLGQGLEFLIYFQGNSAPDKSGLPSDRFSAERTGGSVSTLTIQRTQQEDSAVYLCASSSLLQETQYFGPGTRLLVL.

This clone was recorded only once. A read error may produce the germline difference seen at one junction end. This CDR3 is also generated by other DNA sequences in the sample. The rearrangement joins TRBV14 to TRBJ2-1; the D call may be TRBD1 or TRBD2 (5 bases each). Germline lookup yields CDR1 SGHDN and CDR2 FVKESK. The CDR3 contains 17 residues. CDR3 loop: CASSAPSGTQPTGEQFF. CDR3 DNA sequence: TGCGCCAGCAGCGCTCCTTCCGGGACGCAGCCTACAGGTGAGCAGTTCTTC. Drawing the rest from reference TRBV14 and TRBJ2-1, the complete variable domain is EAGVTQFPSHSVIEKGQTVTLRCDPISGHDNLYWYRRVMGKEIKFLLHFVKESKQDESGMPNNRFLAERTGGTYSTLKVQPAELEDSGVYFCASSAPSGTQPTGEQFFGPGTRLTVL.

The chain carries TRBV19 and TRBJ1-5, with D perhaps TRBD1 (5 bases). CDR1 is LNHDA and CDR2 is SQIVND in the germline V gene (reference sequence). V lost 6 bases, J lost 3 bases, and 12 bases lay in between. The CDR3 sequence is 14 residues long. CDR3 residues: CASSDRSSNQPQHF. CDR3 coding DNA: TGTGCCAGTAGCGACAGATCCTCCAATCAGCCCCAGCATTTT. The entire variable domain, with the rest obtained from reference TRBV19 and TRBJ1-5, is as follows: DGGITQSPKYLFRKEGQNVTLSCEQNLNHDAMYWYRQDPGQGLRLIYYSQIVNDFQKGDIAEGYSVSREKKESFPLTVTSAQKNPTAFYLCASSDRSSNQPQHFGDGTRLSIL.

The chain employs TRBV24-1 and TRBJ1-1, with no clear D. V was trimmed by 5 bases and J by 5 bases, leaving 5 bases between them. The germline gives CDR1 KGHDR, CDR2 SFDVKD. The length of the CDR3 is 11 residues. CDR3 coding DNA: TGTGCCACCAGTGCGGGGACTGAAGCTTTCTTT. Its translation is CATSAGTEAFF.

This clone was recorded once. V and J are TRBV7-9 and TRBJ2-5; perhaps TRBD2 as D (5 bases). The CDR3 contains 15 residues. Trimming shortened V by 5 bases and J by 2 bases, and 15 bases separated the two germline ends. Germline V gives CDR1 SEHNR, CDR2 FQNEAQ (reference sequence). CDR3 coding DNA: TGTGCCAGCAGCCCCCGAGTGAGGGAGCAAGAGACCCAGTACTTC. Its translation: CASSPRVREQETQYF.

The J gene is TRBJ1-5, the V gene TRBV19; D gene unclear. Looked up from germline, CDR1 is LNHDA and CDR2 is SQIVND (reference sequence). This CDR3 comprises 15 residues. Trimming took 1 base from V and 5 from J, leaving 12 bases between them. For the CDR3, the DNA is TGTGCCAGTAGTATAGCCGCGAGCCCCTATCAGCCCCAGCATTTT. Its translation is CASSIAASPYQPQHF.

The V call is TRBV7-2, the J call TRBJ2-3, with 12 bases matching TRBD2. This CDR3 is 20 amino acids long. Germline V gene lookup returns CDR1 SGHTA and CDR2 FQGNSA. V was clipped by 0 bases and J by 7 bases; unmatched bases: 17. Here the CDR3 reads CASSLATLAGGPTDTYTQYF. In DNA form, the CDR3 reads TGTGCCAGCAGCTTAGCGACGCTAGCGGGAGGGCCGACTGATACATATACGCAGTATTTT. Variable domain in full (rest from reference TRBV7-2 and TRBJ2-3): GAGVSQSPSNKVTEKGKDVELRCDPISGHTALYWYRQSLGQGLEFLIYFQGNSAPDKSGLPSDRFSAERTGGSVSTLTIQRTQQEDSAVYLCASSLATLAGGPTDTYTQYFGPGTRLTVL.

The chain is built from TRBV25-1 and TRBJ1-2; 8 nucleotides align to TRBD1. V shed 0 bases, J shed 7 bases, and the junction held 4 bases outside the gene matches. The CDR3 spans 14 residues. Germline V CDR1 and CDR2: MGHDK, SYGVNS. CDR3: CASSEYGQGSGYTF. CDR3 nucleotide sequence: TGTGCCAGCAGTGAATACGGACAGGGATCTGGCTACACCTTC.

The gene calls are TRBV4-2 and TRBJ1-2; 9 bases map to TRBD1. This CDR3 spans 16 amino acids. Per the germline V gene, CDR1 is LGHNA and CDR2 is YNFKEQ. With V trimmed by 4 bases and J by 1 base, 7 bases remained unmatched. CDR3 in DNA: TGTGCCAGCAGCCCACGGGACAGGGACGTTAACTATGGCTACACCTTC. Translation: CASSPRDRDVNYGYTF.

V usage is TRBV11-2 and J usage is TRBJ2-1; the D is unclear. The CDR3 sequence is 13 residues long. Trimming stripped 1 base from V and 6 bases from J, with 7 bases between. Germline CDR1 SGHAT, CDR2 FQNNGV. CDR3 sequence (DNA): TGTGCCAGCAGCTTAGGAGACTTCAATGAGCAGTTCTTC. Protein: CASSLGDFNEQFF.

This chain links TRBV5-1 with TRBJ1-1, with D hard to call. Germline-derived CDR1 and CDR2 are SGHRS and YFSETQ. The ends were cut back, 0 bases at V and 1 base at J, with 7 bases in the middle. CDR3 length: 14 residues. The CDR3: CASSLALGNTEAFF. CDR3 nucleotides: TGCGCCAGCAGCTTGGCCTTGGGGAACACTGAAGCTTTCTTT.

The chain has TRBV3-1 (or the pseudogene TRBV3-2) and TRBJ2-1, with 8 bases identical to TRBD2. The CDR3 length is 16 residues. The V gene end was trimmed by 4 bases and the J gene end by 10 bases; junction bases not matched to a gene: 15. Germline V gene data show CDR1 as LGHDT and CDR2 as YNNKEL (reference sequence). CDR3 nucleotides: TGTGCCAGCAGCCGGGTAGCGGGGAGCCGTTCGGGGGAGCAGTTCTTC. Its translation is CASSRVAGSRSGEQFF.

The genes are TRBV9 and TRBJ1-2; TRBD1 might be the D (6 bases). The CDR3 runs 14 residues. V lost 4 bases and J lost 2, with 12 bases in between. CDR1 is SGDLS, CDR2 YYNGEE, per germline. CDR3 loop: CASSQTGQNYGYTF. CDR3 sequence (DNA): TGTGCCAGCAGCCAGACAGGACAAAACTATGGCTACACCTTC.

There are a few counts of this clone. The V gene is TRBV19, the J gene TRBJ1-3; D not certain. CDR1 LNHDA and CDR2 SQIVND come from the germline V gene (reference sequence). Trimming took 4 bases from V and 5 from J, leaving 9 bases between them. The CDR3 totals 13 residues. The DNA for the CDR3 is TGTGCCAGTAGTACCCTCGCTAGAAACACCATATATTTT. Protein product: CASSTLARNTIYF.

The CDR3 protein is CASSRRGVLSYEQYF. The CDR3 DNA reads as TGTGCCAGCAGCCGGCGGGGAGTCCTTTCCTACGAGCAGTACTTC. The chain uses TRBV5-4 and TRBJ2-7; the D gene is possibly TRBD2 (6 bases). CDR1 and CDR2 from the germline V gene are SGHNT and YYREEE (reference sequence). Trimming cost V 4 bases and J 1 base, with 15 bases left between them. The CDR3 sequence is 15 residues long.

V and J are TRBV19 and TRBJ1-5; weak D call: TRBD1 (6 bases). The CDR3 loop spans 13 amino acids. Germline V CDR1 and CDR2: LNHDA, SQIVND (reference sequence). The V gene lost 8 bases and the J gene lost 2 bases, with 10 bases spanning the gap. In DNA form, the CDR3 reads TGTGCCAGTTCAGGGGAGGGCAATCAGCCCCAGCATTTT. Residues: CASSGEGNQPQHF.

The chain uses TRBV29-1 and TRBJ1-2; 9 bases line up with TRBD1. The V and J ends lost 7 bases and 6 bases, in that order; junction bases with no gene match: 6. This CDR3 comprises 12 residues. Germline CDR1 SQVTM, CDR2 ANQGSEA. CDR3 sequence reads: CSAPGTGNGYTF. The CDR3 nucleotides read TGCAGCGCCCCCGGGACAGGGAATGGCTACACCTTC.

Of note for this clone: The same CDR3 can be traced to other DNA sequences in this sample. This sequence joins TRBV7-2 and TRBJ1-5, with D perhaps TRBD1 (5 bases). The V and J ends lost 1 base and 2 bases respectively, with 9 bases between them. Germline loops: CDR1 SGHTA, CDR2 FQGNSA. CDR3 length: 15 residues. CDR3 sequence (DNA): TGTGCCAGCAGCTTAGGGGGGGTAGGCAATCAGCCCCAGCATTTT. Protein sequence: CASSLGGVGNQPQHF.

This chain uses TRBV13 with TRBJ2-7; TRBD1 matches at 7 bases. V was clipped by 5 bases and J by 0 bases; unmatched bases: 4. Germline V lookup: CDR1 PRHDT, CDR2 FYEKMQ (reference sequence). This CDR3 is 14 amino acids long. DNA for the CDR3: TGTGCCAGCAGCCCCGGGGACAGCTCCTACGAGCAGTACTTC. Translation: CASSPGDSSYEQYF.

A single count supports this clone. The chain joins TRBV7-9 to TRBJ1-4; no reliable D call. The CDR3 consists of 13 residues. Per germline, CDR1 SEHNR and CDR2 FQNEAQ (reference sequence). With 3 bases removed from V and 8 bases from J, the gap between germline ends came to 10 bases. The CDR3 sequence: CASSFRLGEKLFF. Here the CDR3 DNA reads TGTGCCAGCAGCTTTCGGTTAGGGGAAAAACTGTTTTTT.

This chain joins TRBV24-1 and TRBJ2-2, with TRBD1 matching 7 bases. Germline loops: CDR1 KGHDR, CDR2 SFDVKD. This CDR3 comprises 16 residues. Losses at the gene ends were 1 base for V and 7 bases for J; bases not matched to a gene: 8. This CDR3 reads CATSDFPRGKVGELFF. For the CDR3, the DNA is TGTGCCACCAGTGATTTTCCCAGGGGGAAGGTCGGGGAGCTGTTTTTT.

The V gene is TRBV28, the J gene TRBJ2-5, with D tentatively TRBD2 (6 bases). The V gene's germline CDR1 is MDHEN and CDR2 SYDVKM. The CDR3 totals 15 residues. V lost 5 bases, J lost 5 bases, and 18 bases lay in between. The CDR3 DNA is TGTGCCAGCAGTCTCGTCGGGAGATTTGGGGAGACCCAGTACTTC. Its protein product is CASSLVGRFGETQYF.

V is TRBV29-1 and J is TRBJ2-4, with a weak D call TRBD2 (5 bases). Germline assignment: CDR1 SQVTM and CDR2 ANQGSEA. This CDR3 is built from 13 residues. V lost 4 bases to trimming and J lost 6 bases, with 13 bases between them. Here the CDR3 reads CSVVEEELNIQYF. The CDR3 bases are TGCAGCGTTGTGGAGGAGGAGTTAAACATTCAGTACTTC.

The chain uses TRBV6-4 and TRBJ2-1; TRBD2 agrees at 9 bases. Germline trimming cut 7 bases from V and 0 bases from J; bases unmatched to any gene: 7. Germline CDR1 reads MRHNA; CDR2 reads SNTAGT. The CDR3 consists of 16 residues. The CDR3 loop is CASKREAENSYNEQFF. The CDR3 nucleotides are TGTGCCAGCAAGCGGGAGGCCGAGAACTCCTACAATGAGCAGTTCTTC.

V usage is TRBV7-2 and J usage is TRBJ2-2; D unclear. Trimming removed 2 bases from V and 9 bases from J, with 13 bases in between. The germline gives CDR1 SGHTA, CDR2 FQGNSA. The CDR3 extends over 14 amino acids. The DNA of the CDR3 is TGTGCCAGCAGCTTATCACAGATCGCCCGGGAGCTGTTTTTT. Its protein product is CASSLSQIARELFF.

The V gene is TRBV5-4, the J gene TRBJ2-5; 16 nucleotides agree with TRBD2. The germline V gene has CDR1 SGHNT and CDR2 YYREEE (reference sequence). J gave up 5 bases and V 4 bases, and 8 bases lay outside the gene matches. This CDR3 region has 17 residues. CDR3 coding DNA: TGTGCCAGCAGCCGACCGGGACTAGCGGGAGGGGTGGAGACCCAGTACTTC. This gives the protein CASSRPGLAGGVETQYF.